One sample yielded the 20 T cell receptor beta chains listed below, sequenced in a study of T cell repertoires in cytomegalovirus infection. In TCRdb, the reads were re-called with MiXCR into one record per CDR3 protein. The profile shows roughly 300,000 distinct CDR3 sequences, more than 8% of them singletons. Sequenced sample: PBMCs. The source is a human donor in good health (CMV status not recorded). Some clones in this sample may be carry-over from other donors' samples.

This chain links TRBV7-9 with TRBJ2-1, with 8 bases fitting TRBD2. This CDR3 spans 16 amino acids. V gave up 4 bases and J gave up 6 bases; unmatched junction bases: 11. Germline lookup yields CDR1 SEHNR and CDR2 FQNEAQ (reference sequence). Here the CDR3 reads CASSYPYGGALNEQFF. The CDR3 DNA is TGTGCCAGCAGCTACCCCTACGGGGGGGCCCTCAATGAGCAGTTCTTC.

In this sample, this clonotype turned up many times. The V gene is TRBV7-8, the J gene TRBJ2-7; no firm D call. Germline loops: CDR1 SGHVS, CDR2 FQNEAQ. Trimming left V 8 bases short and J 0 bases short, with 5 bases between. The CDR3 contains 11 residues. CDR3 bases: TGTGCCAGCGGCCACTCCTACGAGCAGTACTTC. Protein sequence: CASGHSYEQYF.

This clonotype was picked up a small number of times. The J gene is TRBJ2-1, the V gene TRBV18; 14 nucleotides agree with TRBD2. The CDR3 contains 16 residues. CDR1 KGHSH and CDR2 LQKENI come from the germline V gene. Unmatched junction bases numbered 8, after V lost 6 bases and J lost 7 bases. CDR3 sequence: CASSAGTSGGRNEQFF. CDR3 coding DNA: TGTGCCAGCTCGGCCGGGACTAGCGGGGGCCGGAATGAGCAGTTCTTC.

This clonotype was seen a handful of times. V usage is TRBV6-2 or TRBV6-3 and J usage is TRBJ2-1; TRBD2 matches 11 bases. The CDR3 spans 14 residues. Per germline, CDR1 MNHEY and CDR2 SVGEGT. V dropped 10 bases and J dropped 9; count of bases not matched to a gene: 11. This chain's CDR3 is CATRLAGGGGEQFF. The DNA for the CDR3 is TGTGCCACCCGGCTAGCGGGGGGAGGGGGTGAGCAGTTCTTC.

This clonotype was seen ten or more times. The CDR3 coding sequence is TGTGCCAGCAGCAAATTCTTGCCGCCCAGGGGCGCGGGGGGCTACACCTTC. Protein: CASSKFLPPRGAGGYTF. V gene TRBV7-2 combines with J gene TRBJ1-2; maybe TRBD1 (6 bases). The CDR3 spans 17 residues. V shed 5 bases and J shed 8 bases, with 27 bases lying between them. Per germline, CDR1 SGHTA and CDR2 FQGNSA.

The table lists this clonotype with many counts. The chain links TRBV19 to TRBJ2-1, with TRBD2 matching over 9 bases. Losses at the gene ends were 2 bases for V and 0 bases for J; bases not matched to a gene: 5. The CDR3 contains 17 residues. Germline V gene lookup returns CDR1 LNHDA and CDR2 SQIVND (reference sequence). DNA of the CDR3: TGTGCCAGTAGTATACTTCTAGCGGGGAGCTCCTACAATGAGCAGTTCTTC. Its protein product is CASSILLAGSSYNEQFF.

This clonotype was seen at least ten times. CDR3 residues: CASADRNYGYTF. The CDR3 DNA sequence: TGTGCCAGCGCCGACAGAAACTATGGCTACACCTTC. V is TRBV6-1 and J is TRBJ1-2, with a possible D match to TRBD1 (5 bases). The CDR3 is 12 amino acids. The V gene's germline CDR1 is MNHNS and CDR2 SASEGT. V gave up 8 bases and J gave up 2 bases, with 9 bases separating them.

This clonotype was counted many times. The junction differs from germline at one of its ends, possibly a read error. The CDR3, as DNA: TGTGCCAGCAGATTAGGGGACAGGGAAGGCGAAAAACTGTTTTTT. Translation: CASRLGDREGEKLFF. The chain recombines TRBV7-2 with TRBJ1-4; TRBD1 agrees at 9 bases. Germline-derived CDR1 and CDR2 are SGHTA and FQGNSA. This CDR3 is 15 amino acids long.

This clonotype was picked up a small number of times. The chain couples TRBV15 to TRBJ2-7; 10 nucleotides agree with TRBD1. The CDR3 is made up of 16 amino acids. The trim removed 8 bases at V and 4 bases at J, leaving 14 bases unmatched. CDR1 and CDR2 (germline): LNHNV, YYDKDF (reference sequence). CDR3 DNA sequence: TGTGCCACCGGGGAATCGGACAGGGGGACCCTTTACGAGCAGTACTTC. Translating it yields CATGESDRGTLYEQYF.

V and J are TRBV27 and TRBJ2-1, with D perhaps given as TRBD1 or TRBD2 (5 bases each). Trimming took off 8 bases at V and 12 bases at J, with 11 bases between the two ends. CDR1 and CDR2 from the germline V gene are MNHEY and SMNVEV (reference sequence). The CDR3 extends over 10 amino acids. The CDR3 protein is CASGDRLQFF. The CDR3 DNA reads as TGTGCCAGCGGGGACCGCCTGCAGTTCTTC.

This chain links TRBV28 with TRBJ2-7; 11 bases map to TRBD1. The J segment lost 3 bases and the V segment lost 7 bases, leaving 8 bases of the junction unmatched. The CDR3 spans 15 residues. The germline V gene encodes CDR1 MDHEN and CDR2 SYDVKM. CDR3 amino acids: CASTYQGTGGYEQYF. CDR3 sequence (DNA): TGTGCCAGCACCTATCAGGGGACAGGGGGCTACGAGCAGTACTTC.

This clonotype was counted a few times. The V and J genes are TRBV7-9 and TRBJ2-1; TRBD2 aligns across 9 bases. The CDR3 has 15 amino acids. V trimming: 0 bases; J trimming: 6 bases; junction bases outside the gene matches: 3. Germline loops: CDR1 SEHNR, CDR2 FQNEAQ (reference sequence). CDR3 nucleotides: TGTGCCAGCAGCTTAGCAGCGGGAGGAAGCAATGAGCAGTTCTTC. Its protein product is CASSLAAGGSNEQFF. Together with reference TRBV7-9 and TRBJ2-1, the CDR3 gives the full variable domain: DTGVSQNPRHKITKRGQNVTFRCDPISEHNRLYWYRQTLGQGPEFLTYFQNEAQLEKSRLLSDRFSAERPKGSFSTLEIQRTEQGDSAMYLCASSLAAGGSNEQFFGPGTRLTVL.

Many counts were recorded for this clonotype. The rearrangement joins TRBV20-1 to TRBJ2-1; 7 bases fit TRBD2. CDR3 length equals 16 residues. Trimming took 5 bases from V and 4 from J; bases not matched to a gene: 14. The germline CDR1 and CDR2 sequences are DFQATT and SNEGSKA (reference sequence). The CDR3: CSAARVGRERYNEQFF. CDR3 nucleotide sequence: TGCAGTGCTGCAAGAGTCGGGCGGGAGAGATACAATGAGCAGTTCTTC.

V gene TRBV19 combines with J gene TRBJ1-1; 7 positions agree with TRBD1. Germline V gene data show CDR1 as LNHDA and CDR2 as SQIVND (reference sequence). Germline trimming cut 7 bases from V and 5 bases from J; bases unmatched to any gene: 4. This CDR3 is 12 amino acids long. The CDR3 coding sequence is TGTGCCAGTAAGTACAGGGGTACTGAAGCTTTCTTT. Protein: CASKYRGTEAFF.

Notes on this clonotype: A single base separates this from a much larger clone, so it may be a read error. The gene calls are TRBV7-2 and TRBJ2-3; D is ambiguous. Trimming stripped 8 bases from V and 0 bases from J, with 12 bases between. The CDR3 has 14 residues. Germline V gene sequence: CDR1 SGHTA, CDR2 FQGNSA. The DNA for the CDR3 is TGTGCCAGCGGCTCCCAATTCAGCACAGATACGCAGTATTTT. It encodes CASGSQFSTDTQYF.

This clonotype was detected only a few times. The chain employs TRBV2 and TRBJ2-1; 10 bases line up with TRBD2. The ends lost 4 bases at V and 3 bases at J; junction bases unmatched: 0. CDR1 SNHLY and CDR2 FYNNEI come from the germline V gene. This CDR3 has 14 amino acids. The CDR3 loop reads CASSGTSGYNEQFF. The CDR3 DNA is TGTGCCAGCAGTGGGACTAGCGGCTACAATGAGCAGTTCTTC.

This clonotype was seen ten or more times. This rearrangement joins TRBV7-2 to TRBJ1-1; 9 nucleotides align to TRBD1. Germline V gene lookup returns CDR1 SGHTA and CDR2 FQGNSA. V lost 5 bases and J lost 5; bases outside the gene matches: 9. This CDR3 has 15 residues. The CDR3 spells CASSRRDRVSTEAFF. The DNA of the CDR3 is TGTGCCAGCAGCAGACGGGACAGGGTGTCAACTGAAGCTTTCTTT.

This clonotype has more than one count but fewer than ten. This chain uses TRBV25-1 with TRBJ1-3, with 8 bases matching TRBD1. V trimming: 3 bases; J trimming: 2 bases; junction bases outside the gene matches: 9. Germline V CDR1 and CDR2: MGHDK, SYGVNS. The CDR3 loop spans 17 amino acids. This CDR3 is CASSDYHRGRTGNTIYF. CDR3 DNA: TGTGCCAGCAGTGATTACCACAGGGGGAGGACTGGAAACACCATATATTTT.

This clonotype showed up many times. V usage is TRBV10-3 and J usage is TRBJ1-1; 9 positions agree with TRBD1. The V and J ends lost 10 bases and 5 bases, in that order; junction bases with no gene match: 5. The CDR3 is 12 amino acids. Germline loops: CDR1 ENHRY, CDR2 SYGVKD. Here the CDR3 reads CASGTGRTEAFF. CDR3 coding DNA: TGTGCCAGCGGGACAGGGAGGACTGAAGCTTTCTTT.

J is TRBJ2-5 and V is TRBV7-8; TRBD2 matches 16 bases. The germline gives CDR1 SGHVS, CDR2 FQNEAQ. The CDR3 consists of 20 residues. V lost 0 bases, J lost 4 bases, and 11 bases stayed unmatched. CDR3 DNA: TGTGCCAGCAGCTTAGCTAGTGGGACTAGCGGGAGGGCCGCACTAGAGACCCAGTACTTC. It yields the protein CASSLASGTSGRAALETQYF.